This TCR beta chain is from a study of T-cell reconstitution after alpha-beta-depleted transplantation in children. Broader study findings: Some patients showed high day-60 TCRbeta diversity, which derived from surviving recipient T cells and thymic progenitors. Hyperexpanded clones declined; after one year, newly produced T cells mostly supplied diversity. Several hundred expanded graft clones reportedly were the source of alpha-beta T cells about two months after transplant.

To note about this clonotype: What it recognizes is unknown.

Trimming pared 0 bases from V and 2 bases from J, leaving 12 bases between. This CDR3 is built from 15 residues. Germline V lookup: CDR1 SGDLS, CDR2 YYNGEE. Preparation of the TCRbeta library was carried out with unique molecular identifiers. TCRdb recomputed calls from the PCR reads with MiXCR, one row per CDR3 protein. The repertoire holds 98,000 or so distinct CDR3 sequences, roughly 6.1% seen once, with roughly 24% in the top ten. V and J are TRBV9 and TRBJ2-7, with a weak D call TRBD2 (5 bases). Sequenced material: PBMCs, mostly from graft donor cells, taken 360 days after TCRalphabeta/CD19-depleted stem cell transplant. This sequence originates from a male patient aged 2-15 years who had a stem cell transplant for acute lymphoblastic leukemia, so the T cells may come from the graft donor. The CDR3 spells CASSVEEGFAYEQYF. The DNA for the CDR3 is TGTGCCAGCAGCGTAGAAGAGGGTTTTGCCTACGAGCAGTACTTC.